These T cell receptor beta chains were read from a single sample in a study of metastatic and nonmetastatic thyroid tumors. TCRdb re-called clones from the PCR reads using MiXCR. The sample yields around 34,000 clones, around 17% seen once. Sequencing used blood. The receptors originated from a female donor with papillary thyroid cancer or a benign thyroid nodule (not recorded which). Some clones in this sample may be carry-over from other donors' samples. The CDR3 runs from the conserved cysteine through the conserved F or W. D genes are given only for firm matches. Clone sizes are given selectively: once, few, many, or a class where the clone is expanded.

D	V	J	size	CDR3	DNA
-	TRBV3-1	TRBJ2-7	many	CASSQEGGRNEQYF	TGTGCCAGCAGCCAAGAGGGGGGGCGCAACGAGCAGTACTTC
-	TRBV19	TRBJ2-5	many	CASSSAAQETQYF	TGTGCCAGTAGTTCAGCGGCCCAAGAGACCCAGTACTTC
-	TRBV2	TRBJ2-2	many	CATRQYNTGELFF	TGTGCCACTAGACAGTATAACACCGGGGAGCTGTTTTTT
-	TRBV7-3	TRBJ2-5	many	CASSLTGGEQTQYF	TGTGCCAGCAGCTTAACGGGGGGTGAGCAAACCCAGTACTTC
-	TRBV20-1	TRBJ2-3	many	CSASIKRKDTQYF	TGCAGTGCTAGTATTAAGAGGAAGGATACGCAGTATTTT
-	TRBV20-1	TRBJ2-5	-	CSAQRQLETQYF	TGCAGTGCCCAACGACAGTTGGAGACACAGTACTTC
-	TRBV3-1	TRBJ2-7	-	CASSQEEQTGEQYF	TGTGCCAGCAGCCAAGAAGAACAGACTGGCGAGCAGTACTTC
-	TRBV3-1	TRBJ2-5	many	CASSRVRETQYF	TGTGCCAGCAGCCGAGTCCGGGAGACCCAGTACTTC
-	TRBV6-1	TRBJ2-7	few	CASSPGTSSYEQYF	TGTGCCAGCTCGCCCGGAACTTCTTCCTACGAGCAGTACTTC
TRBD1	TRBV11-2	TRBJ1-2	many	CASSSGQGFGYTF	TGTGCCAGCAGCTCGGGACAGGGGTTTGGCTACACCTTC
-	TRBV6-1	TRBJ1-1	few	CASQTTNRNTGAFF	TGTGCCAGCCAGACGACAAACAGGAACACTGGAGCCTTCTTT
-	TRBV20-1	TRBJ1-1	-	CSSRLGRVSEAFF	TGCAGTTCTAGATTGGGGCGCGTGTCGGAAGCTTTCTTT
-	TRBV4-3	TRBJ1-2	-	CASSQTHYYGYTF	TGCGCCAGCAGCCAAACCCACTACTATGGCTACACCTTC
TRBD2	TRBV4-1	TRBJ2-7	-	CASSQDQAGVDSEQYF	TGCGCCAGCAGCCAAGATCAGGCGGGAGTAGATTCCGAGCAGTACTTC
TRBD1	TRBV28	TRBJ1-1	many	CASTIIWGQGPNTEAFF	TGTGCCAGCACTATCATCTGGGGACAGGGCCCGAACACTGAAGCTTTCTTT
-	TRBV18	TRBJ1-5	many	CASSPPGRASNQPQHF	TGTGCCAGCTCACCACCGGGGAGAGCAAGCAATCAGCCCCAGCATTTT
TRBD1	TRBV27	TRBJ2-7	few	CASRPSGTENYEQYF	TGTGCCAGCAGACCCTCCGGGACAGAAAACTACGAGCAGTACTTC
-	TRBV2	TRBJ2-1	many	CASRGRTYNEQFF	TGTGCCAGCAGGGGGCGCACCTACAATGAGCAGTTCTTC
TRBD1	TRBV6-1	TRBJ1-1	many	CASSWDRGTEAFF	TGTGCCAGCAGTTGGGACAGGGGAACTGAAGCTTTCTTT
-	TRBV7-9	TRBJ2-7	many	CASLATGHYEQYF	TGTGCCAGCCTTGCGACAGGCCACTACGAGCAGTACTTC
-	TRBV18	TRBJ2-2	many	CASSPTHLGNTGELFF	TGTGCCAGCTCACCTACCCACCTCGGGAACACCGGGGAGCTGTTTTTT
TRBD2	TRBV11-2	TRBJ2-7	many	CASSPRGGGTYEQYF	TGTGCCAGCAGCCCCCGCGGCGGGGGGACCTACGAGCAGTACTTC
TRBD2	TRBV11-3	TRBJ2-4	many	CASSPGGGSNIQYF	TGTGCCAGCAGCCCCGGGGGGGGGTCAAACATTCAGTACTTC
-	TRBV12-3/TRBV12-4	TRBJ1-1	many	CASSPTGLPADTEAFF	TGTGCCAGCAGCCCTACGGGACTCCCGGCGGACACTGAAGCTTTCTTT
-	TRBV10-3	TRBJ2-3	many	CAIRGDITETDTQYF	TGTGCCATCAGGGGGGACATCACAGAGACAGATACGCAGTATTTT
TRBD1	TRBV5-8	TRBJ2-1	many	CASSTGQPIEQFF	TGTGCCAGCAGTACGGGACAGCCAATCGAGCAGTTCTTC
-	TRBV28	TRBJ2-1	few	CASSLVGVDQFF	TGTGCCAGCAGTTTAGTGGGAGTAGATCAGTTCTTC
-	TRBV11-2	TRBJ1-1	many	CASRTVEGIRRTEAFF	TGTGCCAGCAGAACCGTGGAGGGAATTCGGAGGACTGAAGCTTTCTTT
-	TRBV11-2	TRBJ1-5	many	CASSTRPTDSNQPQHF	TGTGCCAGCAGCACGCGGCCGACAGATAGCAATCAGCCCCAGCATTTT
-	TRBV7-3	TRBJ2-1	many	CASSLDGGPNEQFF	TGTGCCAGCAGCTTAGATGGGGGCCCCAATGAGCAGTTCTTC
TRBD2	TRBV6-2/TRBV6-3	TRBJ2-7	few	CASSTGTSSYEQYF	TGTGCCAGCAGTACCGGGACTAGCTCCTACGAGCAGTACTTC